One and the same sample provided the 14 T cell receptor beta chains below, sequenced in a study of human T cells and chemical hapten exposure. From the RACE reads, TCRdb called clonotypes with MiXCR, one entry per CDR3 protein. The table includes 50,000 to 70,000 distinct CDR3 sequences, roughly a tenth detected once. Time point specified: pre-sensitization, week 0. Specified treatment: therapeutic diphenylcyclopropenone sensitization with weekly scalp DPC. The material sequenced was whole blood, taken in connection with sensitization to the hapten diphenylcyclopropenone (DPC). The origin of the receptors is a man in his forties with alopecia areata. Some clones in this sample may be carry-over from other donors' samples.

The table lists this clonotype with a few counts. The chain recombines TRBV3-1 with TRBJ1-4; possible D gene TRBD1, 5 bases. V was clipped by 8 bases and J by 8 bases, with 18 bases between them. The CDR3 is 14 residues long. Germline assignment: CDR1 LGHDT and CDR2 YNNKEL (reference sequence). The DNA of the CDR3 is TGTGCCAGCTCATCGCGGGGCTCGGGGGAAAAACTGTTTTTT. This sequence encodes CASSSRGSGEKLFF.

This clonotype has a count of ten or more. The genes are TRBV10-3 and TRBJ2-1, with 8 bases identical to TRBD2. The CDR3 length is 14 residues. The germline V gene has CDR1 ENHRY and CDR2 SYGVKD. V was clipped by 11 bases and J by 8 bases; unmatched bases: 14. The CDR3 reads CACTGGSKLDEQFF. CDR3 bases: TGTGCCTGTACGGGAGGGTCTAAGCTTGATGAGCAGTTCTTC.

There are many counts of this clonotype. The chain joins TRBV7-6 to TRBJ2-7; D is uncertain. There are 13 residues in the CDR3. Trimming took 5 bases from V and 3 from J, leaving 11 bases between them. CDR1 is SGHVS, CDR2 FNYEAQ, per germline. The CDR3: CASSPTISYEQYF. CDR3 in DNA: TGTGCCAGCAGCCCCACTATCAGCTACGAGCAGTACTTC.

This clonotype was detected ten times or more. The V call is TRBV10-2, the J call TRBJ1-5, with D unclear. Germline-derived CDR1 and CDR2 are WSHSY and SAAADI. The V end lost 0 bases, the J end lost 0 bases, and 3 bases lay between the germline ends. The CDR3 contains 14 residues. DNA for the CDR3: TGCGCCAGCAGTGAGTCCCATAGCAATCAGCCCCAGCATTTT. It translates to CASSESHSNQPQHF.

This chain connects TRBV20-1 to TRBJ2-5; 8 positions agree with TRBD2. Trimming took 5 bases from V and 3 from J; bases not matched to a gene: 8. The CDR3 is 14 amino acids. CDR1 is DFQATT, CDR2 SNEGSKA, per germline (reference sequence). CDR3 residues: CSAGKAGGKETQYF. As DNA, the CDR3 is TGCAGTGCTGGGAAGGCGGGGGGCAAAGAGACCCAGTACTTC.

The sample holds a few counts of this clonotype. The chain employs TRBV25-1 and TRBJ2-7; D perhaps matches TRBD2 (6 bases). CDR3 length: 14 residues. The germline CDR1 and CDR2 sequences are MGHDK and SYGVNS. Trimming left V 5 bases short and J 5 bases short, with 16 bases between. The CDR3, as DNA: TGTGCCAGCAGTACGTCTATAGCGGTACACGAGCAGTACTTC. Residues: CASSTSIAVHEQYF.

This clonotype was recorded many times. The CDR3 DNA sequence: TGCGCCAGCAGCAACCCGACGAGAAACACTGAAGCTTTCTTT. It yields the protein CASSNPTRNTEAFF. The genes are TRBV5-1 and TRBJ1-1; D gene uncertain. The CDR3 covers 14 residues. Trimming removed 4 bases at V and 2 bases at J, with 12 bases between. Per the germline V gene, CDR1 is SGHRS and CDR2 is YFSETQ.

A few counts support this clonotype. This sequence joins TRBV3-1 and TRBJ1-4; D remains unclear. CDR1 is LGHDT, CDR2 YNNKEL, per germline (reference sequence). The CDR3 loop spans 15 amino acids. V was shortened by 0 bases and J by 10 bases, with 15 bases between the two germline ends. CDR3 DNA sequence: TGTGCCAGCAGCCAAGAATGGGGATTACTAGGAAAACTGTTTTTT. This encodes CASSQEWGLLGKLFF.

With regard to this clonotype: Given a much more abundant clone one base away, this may be a read error. CDR3 in DNA: TGTGCCAGCTCACTAGAGGTTATAGGTTCTAACACTGAAGCTTTCTTT. Translation: CASSLEVIGSNTEAFF. V and J are TRBV18 and TRBJ1-1; D gene ambiguous. From germline, CDR1 is KGHSH and CDR2 LQKENI. The CDR3 runs 16 residues. Trimming cost V 4 bases and J 2 bases, with 17 bases left between them.

The V and J genes are TRBV9 and TRBJ2-5; unclear D gene. This CDR3 comprises 15 residues. Germline V CDR1 and CDR2: SGDLS, YYNGEE. V dropped 0 bases and J dropped 0 bases, with 9 bases sitting between them. The CDR3 nucleotides are TGTGCCAGCAGCGTAGCTCTCCGTGACCAAGAGACCCAGTACTTC. Amino acid sequence: CASSVALRDQETQYF. The variable domain in full, with the rest retrieved from reference TRBV9 and TRBJ2-5, is DSGVTQTPKHLITATGQRVTLRCSPRSGDLSVYWYQQSLDQGLQFLIQYYNGEERAKGNILERFSAQQFPDLHSELNLSSLELGDSALYFCASSVALRDQETQYFGPGTRLLVL.

This clonotype was recorded a few times. The chain joins TRBV12-3 or TRBV12-4 to TRBJ2-3, with TRBD1 matching over 8 bases. The ends lost 5 bases at V and 4 bases at J; junction bases unmatched: 8. CDR3 length: 15 residues. In DNA, the CDR3 is TGTGCCAGCAGTCGTGGACAGGGTGGAGCAGATACGCAGTATTTT. Protein: CASSRGQGGADTQYF.

This clonotype has more than one count but fewer than ten. The rearrangement links TRBV27 to TRBJ2-7; 7 bases agree with TRBD1. The V and J ends lost 3 bases and 3 bases, in that order; junction bases with no gene match: 2. Germline values: CDR1 MNHEY, CDR2 SMNVEV (reference sequence). The CDR3 totals 13 residues. The CDR3 loop reads CASSLGTVYEQYF. The CDR3 bases are TGTGCCAGCAGTTTGGGGACAGTCTACGAGCAGTACTTC.

This clonotype was seen more than once but under ten times. The chain carries TRBV6-2 or TRBV6-3 and TRBJ2-5, with a weak D call TRBD2 (5 bases). V lost 6 bases and J lost 4, with 24 bases in between. This CDR3 contains 17 residues. Germline assignment: CDR1 MNHEY and CDR2 SVGEGT. CDR3 DNA: TGTGCCAGCAGCCGAGGGTCTAGTCCCCTTACCGGAGAGACCCAGTACTTC. This gives the protein CASSRGSSPLTGETQYF.

This clonotype has only a few counts. The V call is TRBV2, the J call TRBJ2-2; possible D gene TRBD1, 5 bases. The germline V gene encodes CDR1 SNHLY and CDR2 FYNNEI. CDR3 length: 12 residues. V was cut by 6 bases and J by 4 bases, with 6 bases left in between. This chain's CDR3 is CASRGPTGELFF. CDR3 DNA sequence: TGTGCCAGCAGGGGGCCCACCGGGGAGCTGTTTTTT. Combining the CDR3 with reference TRBV2 and TRBJ2-2 gives the whole variable domain EPEVTQTPSHQVTQMGQEVILRCVPISNHLYFYWYRQILGQKVEFLVSFYNNEISEKSEIFDDQFSVERPDGSNFTLKIRSTKLEDSAMYFCASRGPTGELFFGEGSRLTVL.